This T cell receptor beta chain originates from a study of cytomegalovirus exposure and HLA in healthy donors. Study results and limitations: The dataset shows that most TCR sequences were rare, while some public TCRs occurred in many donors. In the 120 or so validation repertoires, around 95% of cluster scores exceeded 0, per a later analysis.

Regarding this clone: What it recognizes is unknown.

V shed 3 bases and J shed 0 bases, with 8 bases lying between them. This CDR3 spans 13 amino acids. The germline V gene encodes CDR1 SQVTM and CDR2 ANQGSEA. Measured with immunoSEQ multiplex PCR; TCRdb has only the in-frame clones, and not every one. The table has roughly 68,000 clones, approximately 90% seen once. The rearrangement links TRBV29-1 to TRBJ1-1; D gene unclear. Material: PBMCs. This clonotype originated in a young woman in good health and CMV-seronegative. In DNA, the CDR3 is TGCAGCGTTGATAGATCAATGAACACTGAAGCTTTCTTT. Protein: CSVDRSMNTEAFF.